This entry is about one TCR beta chain. Its specificity is unknown. Treatment for every participant with HIV took place in the United States. Researchers ran immunoSEQ v3.0 at survey level. TCRdb keeps only in-frame clones here, not all; method: immunoSEQ multiplex PCR. Of 25,000 to 35,000 clones listed, 90% to 97% were seen once; the top ten hold about 2.2%. This entry belongs to a study of long-term antiretroviral therapy in people with HIV. Overall study findings and caveats: ART adherence was not documented, and neither viral resistance nor therapy changes had any data.

Deletions cut 4 bases from V and 6 bases from J, with 16 bases between. CDR1 is GTSNPN, CDR2 SVGIG, per germline (reference sequence). The CDR3 has 13 amino acids. The sequence came from a man aged 30-40 years with HIV. This rearrangement joins TRBV30 to TRBJ2-7, with D unclear. The sequenced sample was unsorted PBMCs, obtained 6.6 years after starting antiretroviral therapy. For the CDR3, the DNA is TGTGCCTGGACCCCCCAAGTGGATTCCGAGCAGTACTTC. As protein: CAWTPQVDSEQYF.